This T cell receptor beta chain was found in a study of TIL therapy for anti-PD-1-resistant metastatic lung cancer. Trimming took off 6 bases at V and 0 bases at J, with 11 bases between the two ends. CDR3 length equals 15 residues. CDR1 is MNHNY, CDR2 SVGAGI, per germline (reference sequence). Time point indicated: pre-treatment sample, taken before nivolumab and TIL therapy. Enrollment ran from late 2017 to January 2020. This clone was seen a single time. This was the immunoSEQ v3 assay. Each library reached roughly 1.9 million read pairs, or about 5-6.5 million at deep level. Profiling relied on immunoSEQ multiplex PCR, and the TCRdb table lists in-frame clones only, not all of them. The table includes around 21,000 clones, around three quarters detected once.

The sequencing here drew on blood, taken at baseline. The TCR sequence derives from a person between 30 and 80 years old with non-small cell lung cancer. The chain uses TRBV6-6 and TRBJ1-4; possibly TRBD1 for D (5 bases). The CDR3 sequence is CASSSGTSTNEKLFF. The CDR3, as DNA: TGTGCCAGCAGCTCCGGGACGTCAACTAATGAAAAACTGTTTTTT.